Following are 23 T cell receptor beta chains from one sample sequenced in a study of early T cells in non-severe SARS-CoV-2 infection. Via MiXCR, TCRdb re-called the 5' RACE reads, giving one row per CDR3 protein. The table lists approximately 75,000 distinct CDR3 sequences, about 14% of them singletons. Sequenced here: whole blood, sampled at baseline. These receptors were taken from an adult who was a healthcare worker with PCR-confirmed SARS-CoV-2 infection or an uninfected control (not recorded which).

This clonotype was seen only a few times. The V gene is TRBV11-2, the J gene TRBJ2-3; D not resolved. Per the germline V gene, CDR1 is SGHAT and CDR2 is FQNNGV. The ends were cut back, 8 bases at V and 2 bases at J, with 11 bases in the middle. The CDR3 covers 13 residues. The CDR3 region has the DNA TGTGCCAGCCGGGCCCAGACCACAGATACGCAGTATTTT. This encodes CASRAQTTDTQYF.

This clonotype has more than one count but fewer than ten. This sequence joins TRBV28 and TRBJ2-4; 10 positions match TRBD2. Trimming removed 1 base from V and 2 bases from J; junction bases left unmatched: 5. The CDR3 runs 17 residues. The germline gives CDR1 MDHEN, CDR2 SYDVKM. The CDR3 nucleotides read TGTGCCAGCAGTTTATTCCTAGCGGGAGTTTCCAAAAACATTCAGTACTTC. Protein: CASSLFLAGVSKNIQYF.

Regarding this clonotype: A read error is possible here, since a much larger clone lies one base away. The chain's CDR3 is CVSSQASGSSYEQYF. In DNA form, the CDR3 reads TGTGTCAGCAGCCAAGCTAGCGGGAGCTCCTACGAGCAGTACTTC. The J gene is TRBJ2-7, the V gene TRBV3-1; 10 positions agree with TRBD2. The V gene's germline CDR1 is LGHDT and CDR2 YNNKEL (reference sequence). There are 15 residues in the CDR3.

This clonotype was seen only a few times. The CDR3 nucleotides are TGTGCCAGCAGCGACAGGGGGCGCTTCTATGGCTACACCTTC. This sequence encodes CASSDRGRFYGYTF. The V call is TRBV5-4, the J call TRBJ1-2, with 10 bases fitting TRBD1. The V gene end was trimmed by 4 bases and the J gene end by 4 bases; junction bases not matched to a gene: 4. Germline lookup yields CDR1 SGHNT and CDR2 YYREEE (reference sequence). CDR3 size: 14 residues.

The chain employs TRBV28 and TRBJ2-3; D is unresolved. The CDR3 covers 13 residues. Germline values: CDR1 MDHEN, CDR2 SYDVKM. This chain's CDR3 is CVVISQGTDTQYF. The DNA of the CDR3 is TGTGTCGTAATTAGCCAGGGCACAGATACGCAGTATTTT.

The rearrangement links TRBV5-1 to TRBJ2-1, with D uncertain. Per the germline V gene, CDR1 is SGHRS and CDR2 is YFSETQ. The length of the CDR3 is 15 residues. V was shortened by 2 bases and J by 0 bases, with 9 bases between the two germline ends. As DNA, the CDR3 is TGCGCCAGCAGCTTTGGCGGAACCTCCTACAATGAGCAGTTCTTC. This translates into CASSFGGTSYNEQFF.

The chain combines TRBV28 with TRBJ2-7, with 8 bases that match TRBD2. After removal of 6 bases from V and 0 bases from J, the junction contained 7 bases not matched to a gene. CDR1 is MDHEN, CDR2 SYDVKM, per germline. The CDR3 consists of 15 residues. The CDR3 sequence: CASRYSGAPSYEQYF. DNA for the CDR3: TGTGCCAGCAGATATAGCGGGGCCCCCTCCTACGAGCAGTACTTC. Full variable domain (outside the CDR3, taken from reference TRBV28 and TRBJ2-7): DVKVTQSSRYLVKRTGEKVFLECVQDMDHENMFWYRQDPGLGLRLIYFSYDVKMKEKGDIPEGYSVSREKKERFSLILESASTNQTSMYLCASRYSGAPSYEQYFGPGTRLTVT.

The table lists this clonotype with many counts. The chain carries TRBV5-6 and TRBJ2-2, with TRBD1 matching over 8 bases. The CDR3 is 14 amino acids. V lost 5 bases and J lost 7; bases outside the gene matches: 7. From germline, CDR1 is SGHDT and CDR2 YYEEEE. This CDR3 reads CASRGTGLGGELFF. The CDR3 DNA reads TGTGCCAGCAGAGGGACAGGTCTCGGCGGGGAGCTGTTTTTT.

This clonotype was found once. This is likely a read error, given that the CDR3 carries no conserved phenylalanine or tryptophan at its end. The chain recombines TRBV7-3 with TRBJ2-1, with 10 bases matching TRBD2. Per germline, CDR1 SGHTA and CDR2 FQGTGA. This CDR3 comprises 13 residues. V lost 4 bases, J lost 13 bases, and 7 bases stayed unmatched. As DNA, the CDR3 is TGTGCCAGCAGCTCCCTGACTAGCGGGCGACAGTTCATC. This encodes CASSSLTSGRQFI.

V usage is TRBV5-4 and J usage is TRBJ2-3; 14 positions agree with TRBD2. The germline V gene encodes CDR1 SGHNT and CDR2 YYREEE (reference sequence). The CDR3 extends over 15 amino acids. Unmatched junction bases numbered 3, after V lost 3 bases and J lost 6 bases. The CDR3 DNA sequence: TGTGCCAGCAGCTCGGGACTAGCGGGAGTGGATACGCAGTATTTT. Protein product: CASSSGLAGVDTQYF.

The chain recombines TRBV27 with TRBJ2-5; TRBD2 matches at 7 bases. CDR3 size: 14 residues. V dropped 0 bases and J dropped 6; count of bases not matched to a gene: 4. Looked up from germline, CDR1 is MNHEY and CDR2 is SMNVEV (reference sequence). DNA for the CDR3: TGTGCCAGCAGTTTATCCGGGGAGGGGCAGACCCAGTACTTC. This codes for CASSLSGEGQTQYF.

The CDR3 loop is CASSLVGTSGSNEQFF. The CDR3, as DNA: TGTGCCAGCAGCTTAGTCGGGACTAGCGGGAGTAATGAGCAGTTCTTC. The V gene is TRBV7-2, the J gene TRBJ2-1; 14 bases agree with TRBD2. The trim removed 1 base at V and 7 bases at J, leaving 3 bases unmatched. The CDR3 loop spans 16 amino acids. CDR1 SGHTA and CDR2 FQGNSA come from the germline V gene.

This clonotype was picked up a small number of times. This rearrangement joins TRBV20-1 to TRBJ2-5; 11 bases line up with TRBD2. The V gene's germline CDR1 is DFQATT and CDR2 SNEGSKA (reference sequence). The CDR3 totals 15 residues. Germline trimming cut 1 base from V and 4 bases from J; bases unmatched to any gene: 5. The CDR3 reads CSARGTGTSGETQYF. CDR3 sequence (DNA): TGCAGTGCTAGAGGGACCGGGACTAGCGGAGAGACCCAGTACTTC.

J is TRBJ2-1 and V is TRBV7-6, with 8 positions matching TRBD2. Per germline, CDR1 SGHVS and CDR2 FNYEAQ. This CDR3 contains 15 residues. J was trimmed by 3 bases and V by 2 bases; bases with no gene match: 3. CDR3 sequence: CASSLTGGDYNEQFF. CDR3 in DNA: TGTGCCAGCAGCTTAACGGGAGGGGACTACAATGAGCAGTTCTTC.

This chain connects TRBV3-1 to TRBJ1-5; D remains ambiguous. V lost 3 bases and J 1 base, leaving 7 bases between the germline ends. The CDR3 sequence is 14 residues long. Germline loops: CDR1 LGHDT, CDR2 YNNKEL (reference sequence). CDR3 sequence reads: CASSQGLSNQPQHF. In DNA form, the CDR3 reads TGTGCCAGCAGCCAGGGTTTGAGCAATCAGCCCCAGCATTTT. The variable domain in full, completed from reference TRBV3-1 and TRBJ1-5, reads DTAVSQTPKYLVTQMGNDKSIKCEQNLGHDTMYWYKQDSKKFLKIMFSYNNKELIINETVPNRFSPKSPDKAHLNLHINSLELGDSAVYFCASSQGLSNQPQHFGDGTRLSIL.

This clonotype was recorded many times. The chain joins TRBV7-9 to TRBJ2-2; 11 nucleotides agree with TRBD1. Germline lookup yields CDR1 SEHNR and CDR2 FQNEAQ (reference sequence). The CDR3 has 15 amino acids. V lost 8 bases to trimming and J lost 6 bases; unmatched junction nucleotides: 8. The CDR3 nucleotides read TGTGCCAGCCAACGGGACAGGGGGTTCCCCGGGGAGCTGTTTTTT. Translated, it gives CASQRDRGFPGELFF.

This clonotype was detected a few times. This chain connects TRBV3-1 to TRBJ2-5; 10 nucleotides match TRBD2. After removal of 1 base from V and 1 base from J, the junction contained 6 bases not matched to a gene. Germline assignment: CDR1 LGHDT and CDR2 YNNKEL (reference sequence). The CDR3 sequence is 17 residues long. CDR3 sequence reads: CASSQGFEREGQETQYF. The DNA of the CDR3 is TGTGCCAGCAGCCAAGGATTCGAGCGGGAGGGCCAAGAGACCCAGTACTTC.

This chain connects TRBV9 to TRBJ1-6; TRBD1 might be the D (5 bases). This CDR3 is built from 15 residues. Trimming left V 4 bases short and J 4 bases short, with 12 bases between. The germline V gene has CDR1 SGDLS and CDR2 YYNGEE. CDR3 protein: CASSSGDGYNSPLHF. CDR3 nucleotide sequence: TGTGCCAGCAGCTCGGGGGACGGGTATAATTCACCCCTCCACTTT. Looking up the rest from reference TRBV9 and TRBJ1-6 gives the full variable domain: DSGVTQTPKHLITATGQRVTLRCSPRSGDLSVYWYQQSLDQGLQFLIQYYNGEERAKGNILERFSAQQFPDLHSELNLSSLELGDSALYFCASSSGDGYNSPLHFGNGTRLTVT.

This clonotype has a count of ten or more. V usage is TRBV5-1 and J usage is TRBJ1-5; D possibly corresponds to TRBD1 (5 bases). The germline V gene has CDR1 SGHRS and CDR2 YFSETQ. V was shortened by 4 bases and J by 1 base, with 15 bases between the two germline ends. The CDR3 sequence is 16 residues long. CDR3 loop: CASSRGGPLSNQPQHF. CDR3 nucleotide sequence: TGCGCCAGCAGCCGGGGCGGTCCTTTAAGCAATCAGCCCCAGCATTTT.

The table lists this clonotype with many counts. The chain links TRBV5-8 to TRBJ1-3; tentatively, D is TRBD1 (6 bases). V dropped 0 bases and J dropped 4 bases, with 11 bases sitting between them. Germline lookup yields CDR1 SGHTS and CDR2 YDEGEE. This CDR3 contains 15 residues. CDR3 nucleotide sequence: TGTGCCAGCAGCTTGGAGGGGACACGGGGAAACACCATATATTTT. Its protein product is CASSLEGTRGNTIYF.

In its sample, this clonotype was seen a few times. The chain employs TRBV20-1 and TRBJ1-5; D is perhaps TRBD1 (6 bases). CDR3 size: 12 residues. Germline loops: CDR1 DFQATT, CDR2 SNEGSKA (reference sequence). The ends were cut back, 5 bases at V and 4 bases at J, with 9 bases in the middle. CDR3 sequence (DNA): TGCAGTGCTCCGACAGGAAATCAGCCCCAGCATTTT. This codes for CSAPTGNQPQHF.

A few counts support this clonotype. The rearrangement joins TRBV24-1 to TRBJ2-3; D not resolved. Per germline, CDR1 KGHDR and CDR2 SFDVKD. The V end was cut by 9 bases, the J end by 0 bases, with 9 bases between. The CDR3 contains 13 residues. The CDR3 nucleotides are TGTGCCACCCAACGCGATAGCACAGATACGCAGTATTTT. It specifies CATQRDSTDTQYF.

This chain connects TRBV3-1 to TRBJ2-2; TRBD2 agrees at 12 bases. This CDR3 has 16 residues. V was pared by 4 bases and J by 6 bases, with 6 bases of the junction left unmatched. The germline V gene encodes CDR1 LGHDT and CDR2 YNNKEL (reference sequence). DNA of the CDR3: TGTGCCAGCAGCCTCCTAGCGGGAGGGCCGTCCGGGGAGCTGTTTTTT. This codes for CASSLLAGGPSGELFF. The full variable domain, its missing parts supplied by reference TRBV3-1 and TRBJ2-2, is DTAVSQTPKYLVTQMGNDKSIKCEQNLGHDTMYWYKQDSKKFLKIMFSYNNKELIINETVPNRFSPKSPDKAHLNLHINSLELGDSAVYFCASSLLAGGPSGELFFGEGSRLTVL.